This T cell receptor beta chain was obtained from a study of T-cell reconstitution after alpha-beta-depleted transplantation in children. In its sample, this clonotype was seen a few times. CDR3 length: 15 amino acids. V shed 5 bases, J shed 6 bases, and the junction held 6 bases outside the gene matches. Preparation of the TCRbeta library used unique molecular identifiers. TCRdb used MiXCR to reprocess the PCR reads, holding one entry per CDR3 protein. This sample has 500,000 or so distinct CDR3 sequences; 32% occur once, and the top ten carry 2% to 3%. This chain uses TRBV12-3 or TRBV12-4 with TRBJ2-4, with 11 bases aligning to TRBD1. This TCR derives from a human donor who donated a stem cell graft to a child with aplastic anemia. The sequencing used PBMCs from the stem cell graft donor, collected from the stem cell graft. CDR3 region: CASSSAGTGGNIQYF. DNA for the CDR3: TGTGCCAGCAGTAGTGCAGGGACAGGGGGAAACATTCAGTACTTC.